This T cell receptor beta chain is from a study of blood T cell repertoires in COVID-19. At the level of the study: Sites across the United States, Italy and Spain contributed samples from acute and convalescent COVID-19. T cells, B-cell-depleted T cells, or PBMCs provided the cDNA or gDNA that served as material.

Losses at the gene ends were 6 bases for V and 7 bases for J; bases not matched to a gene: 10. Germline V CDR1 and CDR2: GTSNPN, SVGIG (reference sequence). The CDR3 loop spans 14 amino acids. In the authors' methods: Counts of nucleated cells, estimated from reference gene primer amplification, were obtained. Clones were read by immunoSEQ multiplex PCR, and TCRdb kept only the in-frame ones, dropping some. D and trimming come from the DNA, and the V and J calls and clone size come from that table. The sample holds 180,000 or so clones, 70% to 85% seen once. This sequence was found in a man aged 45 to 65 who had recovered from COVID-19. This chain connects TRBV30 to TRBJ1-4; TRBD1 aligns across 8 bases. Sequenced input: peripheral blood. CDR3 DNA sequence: TGTGCCTGCACCGACAGGGGAAGTGGTGAAAAACTGTTTTTT. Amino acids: CACTDRGSGEKLFF.